The source of this T cell receptor (beta chain) is a study of blood T cell repertoires in COVID-19. V lost 6 bases to trimming and J lost 3 bases, with 12 bases between them. This CDR3 has 14 amino acids. Germline V CDR1 and CDR2: ENHRY, SYGVKD. In the original workflow: Estimated nucleated cell counts came from reference gene primer amplification. Profiled with immunoSEQ multiplex PCR; TCRdb holds only in-frame clones, not every one. For V, J and clone size, that table is used; D and trimming come from the DNA. The sample carries 110,000 to 150,000 clones, roughly 77% recorded once. The Seattle site enrolled patients during active infection and followed them longitudinally.

This TCR was recovered from a woman aged 70-85 years with COVID-19, enrolled during active disease. The sequenced sample consisted of peripheral blood. The chain couples TRBV10-3 to TRBJ1-5; possible D gene TRBD1, 5 bases. The CDR3 DNA follows: TGTGCCATCAGGTCAGGGCAGAACAATCAGCCCCAGCATTTT. Encoded protein: CAIRSGQNNQPQHF.